This TCR beta chain was recovered during a study of T cells expressing NK-cell markers. Study overall: The TCR beta repertoires were obtained from sorted CD3+CD56+NKG2C+, CD3+CD56+NKG2C- and CD3+CD56-NKG2C+ T cells. Among eight sequenced donors, seven carried HCMV seropositivity while one was seronegative.

Each CDR3 protein gets one entry in TCRdb, which reprocessed the 5' RACE reads and gives no DNA. Its clone listing holds 150,000 to 200,000 distinct CDR3 sequences. Germline V CDR1 and CDR2: MNHEY, SMNVEV (reference sequence). CDR3 length: 14 residues. The genes are TRBV27 and TRBJ2-3; TCRdb lists TRBD2, though no DNA is available to test this call. Sequenced sample: blood T cells: a sorted CD56 or NKG2C T cell subset, CD4+ or CD8+ T cells, or bulk PBMC T cells (not recorded which). This clonotype was sampled from a man aged 18-75 years in good health. The CDR3 is CASIEAATADTQYF.